This TCR beta chain was found in a study of Graves' ophthalmopathy and Graves' hyperthyroidism (dated 2018 in TCRdb). Concerning the study at large: Peripheral blood was collected at initial diagnosis, before any treatment. The study used TCR beta repertoire signatures to distinguish Graves' ophthalmopathy from Graves' hyperthyroidism and to predict progression to ophthalmopathy. In total, 135 blood samples were TCR-sequenced: some 40 ophthalmopathy, some 75 hyperthyroidism and approximately 17 hyperthyroidism-to-ophthalmopathy patients. To explore V-J signatures distinguishing ophthalmopathy from hyperthyroidism, a discovery set of around 97 patients (fewer than 45 ophthalmopathy, 57 stable hyperthyroidism) was enrolled. For independent validation, a separate cohort was made up of about 18 hyperthyroidism patients plus 17 patients who later progressed from hyperthyroidism to ophthalmopathy. T-cell repertoires of thyroid tissue and blood were compared in several hyperthyroidism patients. Once sampling was done, hyperthyroidism patients were given methimazole at a starting dose of 30 mg daily, while ophthalmopathy patients were given high-dose intravenous methylprednisolone. The approximately 100 discovery patients were randomly split 7:3 into training and test sets.

The trim is 7 bases for V and 2 bases for J, with a gap of 9 bases between the germline ends. CDR1 SNHLY and CDR2 FYNNEI were looked up in the germline V gene. Taken from cysteine to phenylalanine, the CDR3 has 13 residues. CDR3 DNA only is kept here, 39 bases in frame from base 1. With regard to this clonotype: Its antigen is still unknown. The sample holds no much larger clone one base away, and base qualities are not on file.

Beyond this particular receptor, the publication reports: In cross-validation, the 13-signature model distinguished ophthalmopathy from stable hyperthyroidism with about 87% sensitivity and 81.08% specificity, and in the test set the corresponding values were 80% and 75%. No statistical method was used to predetermine the sample size, and group allocation was not hidden from the investigators. Among expanded thyroid clonotypes with frequency above 0.001, most also showed up in blood, which suggests that blood repertoires may reflect the thyroid immune response. In validation, the model predicted ophthalmopathy progression with 70.59% sensitivity and approximately 72% specificity; 12 predicted patients were CT-confirmed with GO in a median of around 6.5 months.

Patients with ophthalmopathy had moderately to severely active disease, with a Clinical Activity Score of 3 or more, a NOSPECS grade of 4 or more, and a disease duration of less than 3 months. Patients were excluded if they had other autoimmune diseases, uncontrolled infections, pregnancy or lactation. Clinical symptoms, serum thyroxine, TRAb, thyroid ultrasound and orbital computed tomography were used for diagnosis. Ficoll-Paque density gradient centrifugation was used to isolate PBMCs from under 11 ml of fresh peripheral blood. Total RNA was extracted with Trizol reagent and quality-checked on an Agilent 2100 Bioanalyzer. For repertoire sequencing, the TCR beta CDR3 regions were amplified from RNA transcripts. The first round was an RT-PCR using HTBI primers with the Qiagen OneStep RT-PCR kit, and this first round was followed by a second-round multiplex PCR, then size selection and purification. Libraries were sequenced on an Illumina HiSeq2000 using paired-end 100 bp reads. The study's processing was this. SOAPnuke was used to process the reads, removing any read that contained adapters or uncalled bases, had a mean Phred below 15, or lacked an exact match to the constant primer or identifier. High-quality paired reads were merged with COPE v1.2.5. Unique nucleotide sequences were defined as clonotypes and aligned to IMGT TRB V, D and J references using MiTCR v1.1. The analysis was limited to V-J combinations with a frequency above 0.0001, which together covered approximately 99% of the repertoires. For each V-J combination, a TCR clonal expansion and chaos score was defined as F50 clonal expansion divided by the chaos observed in the TCRdist matrix. Welch's t-statistics and random forest were used to reduce the features to 10 to 15 V-J combinations, which were then used as input to a naive Bayes classifier. The Morisita-Horn index was used to measure how similar the thyroid and blood repertoires were. TCRdb reprocessed the public reads (quality trimming at Q25 with fastp, clone calling with MiXCR) and kept in-frame beta chains. Here each entry gathers all rows of one CDR3 protein and keeps the most common genes and DNA. The V and J calls were determined by TCRdb, not by the authors. For this sample the table gives 200,000 to 250,000 distinct CDR3 sequences, of which roughly 27% were detected only once. The leading ten clones occupy approximately 9.6% of the sample.

The source material was peripheral blood. The rearranged segments are TRBV2 and TRBJ1-5; the D gene identity is not certain. This TCR derives from a man aged 50-60 years with Graves' ophthalmopathy. Donor details come from another sample of the same person, matched by shared clones. The CDR3 here reads CASMLLGNQPQHF. Here is the DNA: TGTGCCAGCATGCTTCTAGGCAATCAGCCCCAGCATTTT.